The rows below give T cell receptor beta chains drawn from one sample of a study of blood T cell repertoires in COVID-19. Assay used: immunoSEQ multiplex PCR; TCRdb lists only in-frame clones, some missing. Of about 130,000 clones listed, roughly 72% were seen once; the top ten hold about 5.5%. The sample comprised peripheral blood. The receptors come from an elderly man with COVID-19, enrolled during active disease. CDR3s include the opening cysteine and the closing phenylalanine or tryptophan. The D gene is left open where the match is weak. Rows may omit the clone size; those that give it use once, few, many or a size class.

TRBD2	.	TRBV23-1	TRBJ2-3	CASSPQKKPVSGTCTDTQYF	TGCGCCAGCAGTCCCCAAAAAAAGCCGGTTAGCGGGACATGCACAGATACGCAGTATTTT
TRBD2	.	TRBV5-4	TRBJ2-2	CASSFAGGNGELFF	TGTGCCAGCAGCTTCGCGGGAGGGAACGGGGAGCTGTTTTTT
.	.	TRBV11-3	TRBJ2-1	CASSLGLSSYNEQFF	TGTGCCAGCAGCTTAGGCCTTAGCTCCTACAATGAGCAGTTCTTC
.	.	TRBV7-9	TRBJ2-5	CASSEGGAQYF	TGTGCCAGCAGCGAGGGGGGGGCCCAGTACTTC
TRBD2	.	TRBV28	TRBJ2-3	CATGGTSDSDTQYF	TGTGCCACAGGCGGGACTAGCGACTCAGATACGCAGTATTTT
TRBD1	.	TRBV6-4	TRBJ1-2	CASSDETGLGYTF	TGTGCCAGCAGTGACGAGACAGGGTTAGGCTACACCTTC
.	.	TRBV11-2	TRBJ1-2	CASSLDQGRGYGYTF	TGTGCCAGCAGCTTAGATCAGGGGCGAGGGTATGGCTACACCTTC
.	.	TRBV28	TRBJ1-5	CASSYRVGSNQPQHF	TGTGCCAGCAGTTACCGGGTGGGTAGCAATCAGCCCCAGCATTTT
.	.	TRBV6-1	TRBJ1-2	CASSEYPTGADGYTF	TGTGCCAGCAGTGAATATCCGACAGGCGCCGATGGCTACACCTTC
.	.	TRBV18	TRBJ2-2	CASSPGGKETGELFF	TGTGCCAGCTCACCAGGAGGGAAAGAAACCGGGGAGCTGTTTTTT
.	.	TRBV29-1	TRBJ2-3	CSVVGGIEGTDTQYF	TGCAGCGTTGTAGGAGGGATTGAAGGCACAGATACGCAGTATTTT
.	.	TRBV28	TRBJ2-5	CASRFSETQYF	TGTGCCAGCAGGTTTTCGGAGACCCAGTACTTC
.	.	TRBV28	TRBJ1-6	CASSHLWGEDSPLHF	TGTGCCAGCAGTCACCTTTGGGGCGAGGATTCACCCCTCCACTTT
.	.	TRBV6-5	TRBJ1-1	CASRPTENTEAFF	TGTGCCAGCAGGCCGACAGAAAACACTGAAGCTTTCTTT
TRBD2	.	TRBV9	TRBJ2-1	CASSGNLAGNNEQFF	TGTGCCAGCAGCGGAAACCTAGCGGGCAACAATGAGCAGTTCTTC
TRBD2	.	TRBV7-3	TRBJ2-3	CASSSLAGDTDTQYF	TGTGCCAGCAGCTCACTAGCGGGAGACACAGATACGCAGTATTTT
TRBD1	.	TRBV18	TRBJ1-1	CASGDSAEAFF	TGTGCCAGCGGGGACAGTGCGGAGGCTTTCTTT
.	.	TRBV5-1	TRBJ1-4	CASSLKTGTNEKLFF	TGCGCCAGCAGCTTGAAGACGGGAACTAATGAAAAACTGTTTTTT
.	.	TRBV7-2	TRBJ2-6	CASSLAGGSGANVLTF	TGTGCCAGCAGCTTAGCCGGGGGCTCTGGGGCCAACGTCCTGACTTTC
TRBD2	few	TRBV5-1	TRBJ2-1	CASSWGTSGTTAEQFF	TGCGCCAGCAGTTGGGGGACTAGCGGGACCACAGCTGAGCAGTTCTTC
.	few	TRBV5-1	TRBJ2-5	CASSLAVRVQETQYF	TGCGCCAGCAGCTTGGCCGTGAGGGTCCAAGAGACCCAGTACTTC
.	.	TRBV19	TRBJ1-6	CASSILDNIPGSPLHF	TGTGCCAGTAGTATCCTGGATAATATTCCGGGGTCACCCCTCCACTTT
.	.	TRBV7-9	TRBJ1-1	CASSIGSIAFF	TGTGCCAGCTCAATTGGGAGTATAGCTTTCTTT
.	.	TRBV7-2	TRBJ2-4	CASMRQTGLAKNIQYF	TGTGCCAGTATGCGCCAGACAGGACTAGCCAAAAACATTCAGTACTTC
TRBD1	.	TRBV5-1	TRBJ1-1	CASSVTGRTEAFF	TGCGCCAGCAGCGTGACAGGGAGGACTGAAGCTTTCTTT
TRBD2	.	TRBV6-5	TRBJ2-7	CASSLMTSGTEQYF	TGTGCCAGCAGTTTGATGACTAGCGGGACCGAGCAGTACTTC
.	.	TRBV4-1	TRBJ1-5	CASSSSVRANQPQHF	TGCGCCAGCAGCTCCTCGGTGAGGGCCAATCAGCCCCAGCATTTT
.	.	TRBV28	TRBJ1-2	CASSSGPSGVSGYTF	TGTGCCAGCAGTTCCGGGCCGTCAGGGGTGAGTGGCTACACCTTC
TRBD2	.	TRBV6-1	TRBJ2-7	CASSELAGGTLTYEQYF	TGTGCCAGCAGTGAATTAGCGGGAGGAACGCTGACCTACGAGCAGTACTTC
.	.	TRBV5-4	TRBJ1-3	CASSLGVLGNTIYF	TGTGCCAGCAGCTTAGGGGTTCTGGGAAACACCATATATTTT
TRBD1	.	TRBV4-1	TRBJ2-4	CASSPQGTGGVNIQYF	TGCGCCAGCAGCCCCCAGGGGACAGGGGGCGTAAACATTCAGTACTTC
.	.	TRBV28	TRBJ1-5	CASSFPGHSSNQPQHF	TGTGCCAGCAGTTTTCCGGGACATAGTAGCAATCAGCCCCAGCATTTT
.	.	TRBV30	TRBJ2-5	CAWRNAGTVGTQYF	TGTGCCTGGAGGAATGCCGGTACTGTCGGGACCCAGTACTTC
TRBD1	.	TRBV7-2	TRBJ1-4	CASSKRTGGIATNEKLFF	TGTGCCAGCAGTAAGAGGACAGGGGGTATCGCAACTAATGAAAAACTGTTTTTT
TRBD1	once	TRBV2	TRBJ2-1	CASRWDRGNEQFF	TGTGCCAGCAGGTGGGACAGGGGCAATGAGCAGTTCTTC
.	.	TRBV28	TRBJ1-1	CASSLQGRSTEAFF	TGTGCCAGCAGTTTGCAGGGAAGGAGCACTGAAGCTTTCTTT
.	.	TRBV6-5	TRBJ2-7	CASSYEQGSYEQYF	TGTGCCAGCAGTTACGAACAGGGCTCCTACGAGCAGTACTTC
TRBD1	.	TRBV19	TRBJ1-1	CASSWDRDTEAFF	TGTGCCAGTAGTTGGGACAGGGACACTGAAGCTTTCTTT
.	.	TRBV6-6	TRBJ2-5	CASSYGAVQETQYF	TGTGCCAGCAGTTACGGGGCAGTCCAAGAGACCCAGTACTTC
.	.	TRBV3-1/TRBV3-2	TRBJ2-1	CASSQGVGMGEQFF	TGTGCCAGCAGCCAAGGGGTCGGGATGGGTGAGCAGTTCTTC
TRBD1	.	TRBV19	TRBJ1-2	CASSITGGYGYTF	TGTGCCAGTAGTATCACAGGGGGCTATGGCTACACCTTC
TRBD1	.	TRBV6-5	TRBJ2-3	CASAGQGATDTQYF	TGTGCCAGCGCGGGACAGGGGGCCACAGATACGCAGTATTTT
.	few	TRBV7-9	TRBJ2-2	CASSLGFRGSTTGELFF	TGTGCCAGCAGCTTAGGGTTCCGGGGGTCCACCACCGGGGAGCTGTTTTTT
TRBD1	.	TRBV28	TRBJ1-2	CASSPAGTGHYGYTF	TGTGCCAGCAGTCCCGCCGGGACAGGGCATTATGGCTACACCTTC
TRBD1	.	TRBV9	TRBJ2-7	CASSAQGAGYEQYF	TGTGCCAGCAGTGCTCAGGGGGCCGGATACGAGCAGTACTTC
.	few	TRBV5-1	TRBJ2-1	CASSLDGQGRNEQFF	TGCGCCAGCAGCTTGGATGGGCAGGGGAGAAATGAGCAGTTCTTC
TRBD2	.	TRBV6-5	TRBJ2-3	CASRRLAGEVNTQYF	TGTGCCAGCAGAAGACTAGCGGGGGAGGTAAATACGCAGTATTTT
TRBD2	.	TRBV29-1	TRBJ2-1	CSGLRGDNEQFF	TGCAGCGGACTGCGGGGGGACAATGAGCAGTTCTTC
TRBD1	.	TRBV6-5	TRBJ1-6	CASSYDGTGVNSPLHF	TGTGCCAGCAGTTACGACGGGACAGGCGTAAATTCACCCCTCCACTTT
.	.	TRBV6-5	TRBJ2-7	CASSYSGGGEQYF	TGTGCCAGCAGTTACTCAGGGGGTGGCGAGCAGTACTTC
.	.	TRBV6-5	TRBJ1-6	CASSYGADSPLHF	TGTGCCAGCAGTTACGGCGCGGATTCACCCCTCCACTTT
.	.	TRBV18	TRBJ1-1	CASSPQGPTGTEAFF	TGTGCCAGCTCACCCCAGGGGCCGACGGGCACTGAAGCTTTCTTT
.	.	TRBV7-7	TRBJ2-1	CASSLGLADLGGEQFF	TGTGCTAGCAGCTTAGGGCTAGCGGACCTAGGGGGTGAGCAGTTCTTC
.	.	TRBV5-4	TRBJ2-1	CASSPVTGGEQFF	TGTGCCAGCAGCCCCGTGACCGGAGGCGAGCAGTTCTTC
.	.	TRBV6-4	TRBJ2-2	CASRSTGTGELFF	TGTGCCAGTCGATCCACTGGCACCGGGGAGCTGTTTTTT
TRBD2	.	TRBV5-1	TRBJ2-7	CASSFSGGYEYEQYF	TGCGCCAGCAGCTTTTCGGGGGGGTACGAATACGAGCAGTACTTC
.	.	TRBV7-9	TRBJ2-5	CASHRGQGETQYF	TGTGCCAGCCACCGAGGGCAAGGGGAGACCCAGTACTTC
TRBD2	.	TRBV4-3	TRBJ2-3	CASSQEVGVWLAGEDTQYF	TGCGCCAGCAGCCAAGAGGTCGGGGTCTGGCTAGCGGGAGAGGATACGCAGTATTTT
.	.	TRBV28	TRBJ2-7	CASSLTDRPEQYF	TGTGCCAGCAGTCTAACAGACAGACCCGAGCAGTACTTC